This T cell receptor beta chain stems from a study of T cell repertoires in ileal Crohn's disease. Whole-study findings and limits: Active smokers at surgery had more clonal expansions than non-smokers. All patients with clonality above 26.8% had endoscopic recurrence.

This CDR3 region has 16 residues. V was clipped by 4 bases and J by 2 bases; unmatched bases: 5. Around 490 nanograms of biopsy DNA per sample underwent TCRB immunosequencing. Method: immunoSEQ multiplex PCR; TCRdb's copy keeps in-frame clones and lacks some. Among around 15,000 clones listed, about 66% were seen once. Included were adult ileal or ileocolonic Crohn's patients indicated for ileocolonic resection. On this clone itself: The antigen remains undetermined.

The V gene is TRBV23-1, the J gene TRBJ1-5; 10 bases line up with TRBD1. TRBV23-1 is given ORF status, its function remaining uncertain. The sample was ileal tissue. The sequence derives from an adult with Crohn's disease. The CDR3 protein is CASSPGQGIGNQPQHF. As DNA, the CDR3 is TGCGCCAGCAGTCCGGGACAGGGGATCGGCAATCAGCCCCAGCATTTT.